The 6 T cell receptor beta chains below were found in one sample sequenced in a study of PD-1 blockade in classical Hodgkin lymphoma. In every patient, relapse followed autologous stem cell transplantation, while exposure to brentuximab vedotin differed. Thawed PBMCs yielded CD4+ T cells through magnetic negative selection. Using immunoSEQ multiplex PCR, the repertoire was profiled, and TCRdb retains in-frame clones only, with some absent. The sample shows roughly 31,000 clones, 85% of them seen only once. The input for sequencing was CD4+ T cells from blood, taken at baseline. These receptors were taken from a human donor with classical Hodgkin lymphoma.

J is TRBJ2-1 and V is TRBV6-7, with D unclear. Being an ORF, TRBV6-7 has a function that is uncertain. With 5 bases removed from V and 2 bases from J, the gap between germline ends came to 10 bases. The CDR3 is made up of 14 amino acids. CDR3 residues: CASSSLAAYNEQFF. The CDR3 DNA is TGTGCCAGCAGTAGTCTCGCTGCCTACAATGAGCAGTTCTTC.

The chain carries TRBV4-1 and TRBJ2-1; tentatively, D is TRBD1 or TRBD2 (5 bases each). This CDR3 has 15 amino acids. Trimming cost V 2 bases and J 3 bases, with 11 bases left between them. The germline gives CDR1 MGHRA, CDR2 YSYEKL. The CDR3 region is CASSQPRGIYNEQFF. The CDR3 DNA reads as TGCGCCAGCAGCCAACCGAGGGGTATCTACAATGAGCAGTTCTTC.

The sample holds a few counts of this clone. The junction differs from germline at one of its ends, possibly a read error. This chain uses TRBV7-9 with TRBJ2-7, with 9 bases identical to TRBD2. The CDR3 extends over 13 amino acids. The germline gives CDR1 SEHNR, CDR2 FQNEAQ (reference sequence). CDR3 sequence reads: CASSLAGSYEQYF. CDR3 nucleotides: TGTGCCAGCAGCCTAGCGGGATCCTACGAGCAGTACTTC.

V usage is TRBV6-5 and J usage is TRBJ1-1; a possible D gene is TRBD1 (5 bases). The V end was cut by 6 bases, the J end by 2 bases, with 16 bases between. CDR1 and CDR2 (germline): MNHEY, SVGAGI. CDR3 length: 15 amino acids. DNA of the CDR3: TGTGCCAGCAGGAAGGGGACTGCGGGAAACACTGAAGCTTTCTTT. This codes for CASRKGTAGNTEAFF.

The gene calls are TRBV27 and TRBJ2-3; 10 bases line up with TRBD2. This CDR3 has 17 amino acids. J lost 4 bases, V lost 2 bases, and 9 bases had no gene match. The germline CDR1 and CDR2 sequences are MNHEY and SMNVEV (reference sequence). CDR3 in DNA: TGTGCCAGCAGTTTACCCCGGACTAGCGGTATAGCAGATACGCAGTATTTT. Its translation is CASSLPRTSGIADTQYF.

The rearrangement joins TRBV7-2 to TRBJ2-7, with unresolved D. Trimming pared 8 bases from V and 0 bases from J, leaving 14 bases between. Germline V gene lookup returns CDR1 SGHTA and CDR2 FQGNSA. This CDR3 has 14 residues. The CDR3 coding sequence is TGTGCCAGCTTGGCTGGGCCCAGCTCCTACGAGCAGTACTTC. Its translation: CASLAGPSSYEQYF.